This record looks at one TCR beta chain sequence and its context. Germline values: CDR1 LNHDA, CDR2 SQIVND (reference sequence). The V gene lost 5 bases and the J gene lost 3 bases, with 14 bases spanning the gap. The CDR3 runs to 15 residues. These data are taken from a study of cytomegalovirus exposure and HLA in healthy donors. With 60 Vbeta and 13 Jbeta primers, the PCR was carried out. In the authors' methods: It was a later analysis that counted roughly 80 million unique TCR beta chains, of which approximately 9.9 million were shared. Assay: immunoSEQ multiplex PCR; the TCRdb copy retains only in-frame clones and omits some. For V, J and clone size, that table is used; D and trimming come from the DNA. In the table there are 150,000 to 200,000 clones, about 80% of which are singletons.

Sequencing input: PBMCs. This chain links TRBV19 with TRBJ1-5; a possible D gene is TRBD1 (5 bases). The sequence derives from a woman aged 40 to 55 in good health and CMV-seronegative. The CDR3 DNA follows: TGTGCCAGTAGTTTACAGGCTGGTACCAATCAGCCCCAGCATTTT. This sequence encodes CASSLQAGTNQPQHF.